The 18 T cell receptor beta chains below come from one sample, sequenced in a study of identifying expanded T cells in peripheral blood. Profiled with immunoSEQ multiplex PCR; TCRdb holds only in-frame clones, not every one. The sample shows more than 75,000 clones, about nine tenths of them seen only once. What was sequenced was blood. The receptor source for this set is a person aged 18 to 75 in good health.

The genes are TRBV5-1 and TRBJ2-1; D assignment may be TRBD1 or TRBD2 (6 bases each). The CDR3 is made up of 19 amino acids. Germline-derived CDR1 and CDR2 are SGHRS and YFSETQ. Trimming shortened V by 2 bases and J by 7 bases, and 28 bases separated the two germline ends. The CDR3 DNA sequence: TGCGCCAGCAGCTTCGGAGGGGGGAACAGGGATATTAGGTCGAATGAGCAGTTCTTC. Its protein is CASSFGGGNRDIRSNEQFF.

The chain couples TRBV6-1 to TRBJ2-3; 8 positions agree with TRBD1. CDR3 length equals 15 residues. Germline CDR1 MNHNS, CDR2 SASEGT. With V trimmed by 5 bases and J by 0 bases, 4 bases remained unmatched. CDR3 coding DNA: TGTGCCAGCAGTAGCCGGGACAGGAGCACAGATACGCAGTATTTT. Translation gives CASSSRDRSTDTQYF.

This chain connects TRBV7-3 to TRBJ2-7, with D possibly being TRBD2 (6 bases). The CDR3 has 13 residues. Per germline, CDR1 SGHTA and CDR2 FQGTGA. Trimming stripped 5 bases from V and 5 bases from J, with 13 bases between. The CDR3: CASSRFSGNEQYF. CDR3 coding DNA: TGTGCCAGCAGCCGTTTTAGCGGCAACGAGCAGTACTTC.

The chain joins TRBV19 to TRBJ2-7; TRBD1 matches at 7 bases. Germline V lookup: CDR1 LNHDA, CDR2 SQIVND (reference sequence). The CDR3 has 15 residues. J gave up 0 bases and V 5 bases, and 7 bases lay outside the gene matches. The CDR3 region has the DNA TGTGCCAGTAGTGTCACAGGGGCTAGCTCCTACGAGCAGTACTTC. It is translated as CASSVTGASSYEQYF.

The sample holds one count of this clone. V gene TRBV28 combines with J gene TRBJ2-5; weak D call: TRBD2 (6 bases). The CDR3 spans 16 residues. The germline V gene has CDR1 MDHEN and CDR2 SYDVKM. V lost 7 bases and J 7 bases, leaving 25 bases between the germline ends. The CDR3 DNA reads TGTGCCAGCAACGACAGAGGCGGGAATTTGGGTGCGACCCAGTACTTC. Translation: CASNDRGGNLGATQYF.

The CDR3 nucleotides read TGCGCCAGCAGCTTGGGGCAGGGGGCTTACGGCTACACCTTC. Translated, it gives CASSLGQGAYGYTF. The gene calls are TRBV5-1 and TRBJ1-2; 8 bases are shared with TRBD1. This CDR3 comprises 14 residues. The J segment lost 8 bases and the V segment lost 0 bases, leaving 6 bases of the junction unmatched. Germline loops: CDR1 SGHRS, CDR2 YFSETQ.

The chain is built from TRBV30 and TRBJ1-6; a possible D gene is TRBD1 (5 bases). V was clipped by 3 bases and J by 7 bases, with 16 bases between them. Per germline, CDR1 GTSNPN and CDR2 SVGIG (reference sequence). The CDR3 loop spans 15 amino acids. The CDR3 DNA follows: TGTGCCTGGAGACGCTGGGGGTCCGGCAATTCACCCCTCCACTTT. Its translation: CAWRRWGSGNSPLHF.

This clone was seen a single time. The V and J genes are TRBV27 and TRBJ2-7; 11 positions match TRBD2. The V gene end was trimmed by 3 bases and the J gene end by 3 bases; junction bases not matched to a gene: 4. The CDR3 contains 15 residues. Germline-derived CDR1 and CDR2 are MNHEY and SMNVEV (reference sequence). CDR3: CASSFGGTSGYEQYF. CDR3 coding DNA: TGTGCCAGCAGTTTTGGAGGGACTAGCGGCTACGAGCAGTACTTC.

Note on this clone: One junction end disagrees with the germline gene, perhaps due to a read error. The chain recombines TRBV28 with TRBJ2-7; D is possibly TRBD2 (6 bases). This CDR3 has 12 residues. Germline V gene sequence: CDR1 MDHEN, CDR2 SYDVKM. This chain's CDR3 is CASSPQGGGATF. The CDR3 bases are TGTGCCAGCAGTCCCCAAGGAGGCGGGGCCACCTTC. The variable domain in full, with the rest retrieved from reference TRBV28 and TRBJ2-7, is DVKVTQSSRYLVKRTGEKVFLECVQDMDHENMFWYRQDPGLGLRLIYFSYDVKMKEKGDIPEGYSVSREKKERFSLILESASTNQTSMYLCASSPQGGGATFGPGTRLTVT.

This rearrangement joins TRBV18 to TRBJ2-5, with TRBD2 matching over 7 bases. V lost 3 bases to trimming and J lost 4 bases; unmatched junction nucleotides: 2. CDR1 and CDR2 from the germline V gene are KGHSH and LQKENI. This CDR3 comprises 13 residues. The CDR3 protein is CASSPPGGETQYF. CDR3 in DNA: TGTGCCAGCTCACCCCCGGGGGGAGAGACCCAGTACTTC. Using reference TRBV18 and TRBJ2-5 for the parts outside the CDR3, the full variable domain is NAGVMQNPRHLVRRRGQEARLRCSPMKGHSHVYWYRQLPEEGLKFMVYLQKENIIDESGMPKERFSAEFPKEGPSILRIQQVVRGDSAAYFCASSPPGGETQYFGPGTRLLVL.

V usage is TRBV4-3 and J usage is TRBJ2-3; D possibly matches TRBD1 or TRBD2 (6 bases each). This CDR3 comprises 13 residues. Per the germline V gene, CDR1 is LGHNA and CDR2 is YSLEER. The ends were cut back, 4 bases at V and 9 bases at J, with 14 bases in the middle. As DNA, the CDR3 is TGCGCCAGCAGCCCCGAGGGGGGAGAAACGCAGTATTTT. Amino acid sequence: CASSPEGGETQYF.

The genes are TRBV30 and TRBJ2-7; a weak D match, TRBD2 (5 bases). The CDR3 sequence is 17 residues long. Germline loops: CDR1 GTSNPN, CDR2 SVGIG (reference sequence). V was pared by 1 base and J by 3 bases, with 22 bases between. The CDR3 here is CAWSGGSLALRNYEQYF. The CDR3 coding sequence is TGTGCCTGGAGTGGGGGTAGTCTAGCTCTAAGAAACTACGAGCAGTACTTC.

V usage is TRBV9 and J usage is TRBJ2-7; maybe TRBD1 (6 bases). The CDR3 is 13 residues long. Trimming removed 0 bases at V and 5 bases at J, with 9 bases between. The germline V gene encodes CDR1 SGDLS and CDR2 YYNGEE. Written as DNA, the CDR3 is TGTGCCAGCAGCGTAGACAGGGTGGACGAGCAGTACTTC. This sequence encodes CASSVDRVDEQYF.

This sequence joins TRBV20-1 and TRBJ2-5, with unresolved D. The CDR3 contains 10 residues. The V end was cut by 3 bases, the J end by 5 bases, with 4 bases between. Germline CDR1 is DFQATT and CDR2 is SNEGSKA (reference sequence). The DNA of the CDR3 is TGCAGTGCTAGTTGGGAGACCCAGTACTTC. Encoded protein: CSASWETQYF.

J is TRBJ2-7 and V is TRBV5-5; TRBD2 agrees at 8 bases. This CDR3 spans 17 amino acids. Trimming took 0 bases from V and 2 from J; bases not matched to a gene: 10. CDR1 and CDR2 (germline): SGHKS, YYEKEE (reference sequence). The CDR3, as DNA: TGTGCCAGCAGCTTGGCCCGGGGGGGCCGCCAGACCTACGAGCAGTACTTC. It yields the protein CASSLARGGRQTYEQYF.

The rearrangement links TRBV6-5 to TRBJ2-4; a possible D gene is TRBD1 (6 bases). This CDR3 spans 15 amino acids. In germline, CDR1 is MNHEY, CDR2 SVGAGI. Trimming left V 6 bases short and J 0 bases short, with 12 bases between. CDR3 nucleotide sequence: TGTGCCAGCAGCTCGGCAGGGGCAGCCAAAAACATTCAGTACTTC. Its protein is CASSSAGAAKNIQYF.

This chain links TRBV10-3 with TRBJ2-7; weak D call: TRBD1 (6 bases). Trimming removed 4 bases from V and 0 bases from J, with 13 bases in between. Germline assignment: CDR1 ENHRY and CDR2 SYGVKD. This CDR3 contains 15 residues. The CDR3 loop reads CAISGMTGSSYEQYF. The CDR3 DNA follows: TGTGCCATCAGTGGAATGACAGGAAGCTCCTACGAGCAGTACTTC.

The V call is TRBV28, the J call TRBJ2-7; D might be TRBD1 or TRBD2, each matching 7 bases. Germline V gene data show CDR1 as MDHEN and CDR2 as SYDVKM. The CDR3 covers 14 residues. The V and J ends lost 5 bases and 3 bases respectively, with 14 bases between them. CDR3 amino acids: CASSRQGGDYEQYF. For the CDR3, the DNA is TGTGCCAGCAGTAGGCAGGGGGGGGACTACGAGCAGTACTTC.